This T cell receptor beta chain appears in the sequencing data of a study of HIV-infected patients and healthy controls. V lost 5 bases, J lost 4 bases, and 15 bases lay in between. Germline lookup yields CDR1 MNHNS and CDR2 SASEGT. The CDR3 contains 15 residues. cDNA was made from about 500 ng RNA using alpha and beta constant primers. Using multiplexing indices, alpha and beta chain libraries were generated apart by chain-specific third strand synthesis. TCRdb redid the calling of the 5' RACE reads with MiXCR, one entry per CDR3 protein. Among some 19,000 distinct CDR3 sequences listed, roughly 9.1% were seen once. There are many counts of this clonotype. The repertoire came from unfractionated whole blood and reflected all unsorted peripheral T cells.

This receptor was taken from an adult in good health. Sequenced: blood. This chain joins TRBV6-1 and TRBJ1-5; TRBD1 might be the D (5 bases). CDR3 DNA: TGTGCCAGCAGTACCGGGACCGGGTTGAATCAGCCCCAGCATTTT. Translated: CASSTGTGLNQPQHF.